The T cell receptor beta chain described here comes from a study of identical twins. Remarks on this clonotype: Its antigen is unknown.

Findings of the study overall: Without tracking the same donors, conclusions rested on cross-sectional statistical analysis. Twin sharing of out-of-frame TCR alpha was underestimated by models in monozygotic pairs. Because invariant MAIT and iNKT cells could be present, zero-insertion analyses could be partly confounded.

A single record per CDR3 protein comes from TCRdb applying MiXCR to the 5' RACE reads. Of roughly 1,500,000 distinct CDR3 sequences detected, under 35% appear once; the ten largest clones hold about 0.27%. In germline, CDR1 is LGHNT, CDR2 FRNRAP. This CDR3 contains 12 residues. V was clipped by 4 bases and J by 5 bases, with 8 bases between them. Source material: cord blood. This receptor was obtained from a newborn girl in good health. The J gene is TRBJ1-1, the V gene TRBV12-5; D is possibly TRBD1 (5 bases). The CDR3 nucleotides read TGTGCTAGTGGTTGGGGGTGGACTGAAGCTTTCTTT. Translated: CASGWGWTEAFF.